This T cell receptor beta chain was captured by sequencing in a study of blood T cell repertoires in COVID-19. Study-wide context: Acute-phase and convalescent COVID-19 samples originated in the United States, Italy and Spain. Sources were T cells, B-cell-depleted T cells, or PBMCs; the material itself was cDNA or gDNA.

As handled by the study authors: Reference gene primer amplification yielded estimated nucleated cell counts. Assay used: immunoSEQ multiplex PCR; TCRdb lists only in-frame clones, some missing. Clone size and the V and J calls come from that table; the DNA yielded D and trimming. The table records about 110,000 clones, roughly 79% of them present only once. CDR1 and CDR2 (germline): MDHEN, SYDVKM. Trimming took off 3 bases at V and 5 bases at J, with 14 bases between the two ends. The CDR3 is 14 residues long. The V gene is TRBV28, the J gene TRBJ2-7, with D tentatively TRBD1 (6 bases). Sequenced sample: peripheral blood. The sequence derives from a man at least 80 years old with acute or convalescent COVID-19. CDR3 in DNA: TGTGCCAGCAGTTTTTCCACAGGGCTCCACGAGCAGTACTTC. It specifies CASSFSTGLHEQYF.